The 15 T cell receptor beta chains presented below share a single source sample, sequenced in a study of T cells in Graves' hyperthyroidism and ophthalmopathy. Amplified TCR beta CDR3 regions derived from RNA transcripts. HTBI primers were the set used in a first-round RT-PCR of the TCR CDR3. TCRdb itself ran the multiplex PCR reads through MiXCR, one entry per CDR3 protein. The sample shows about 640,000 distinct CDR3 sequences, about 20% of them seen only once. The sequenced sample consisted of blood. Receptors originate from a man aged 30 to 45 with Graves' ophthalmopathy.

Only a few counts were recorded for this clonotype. CDR3 nucleotide sequence: TGTGCCAGCACGTACTCGGGACTCAGGAACACCGGGGAGCTGTTTTTT. This codes for CASTYSGLRNTGELFF. The chain employs TRBV27 and TRBJ2-2, with a possible D match to TRBD2 (6 bases). The CDR3 spans 16 residues. CDR1 is MNHEY, CDR2 SMNVEV, per germline (reference sequence). V was trimmed by 7 bases and J by 1 base, leaving 16 bases between them.

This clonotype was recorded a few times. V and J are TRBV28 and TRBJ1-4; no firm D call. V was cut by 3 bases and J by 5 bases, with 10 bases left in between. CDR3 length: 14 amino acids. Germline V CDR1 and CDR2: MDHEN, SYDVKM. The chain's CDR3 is CASSFGGENEKLFF. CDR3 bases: TGTGCCAGCAGTTTCGGAGGAGAAAATGAAAAACTGTTTTTT. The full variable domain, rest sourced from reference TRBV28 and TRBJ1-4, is DVKVTQSSRYLVKRTGEKVFLECVQDMDHENMFWYRQDPGLGLRLIYFSYDVKMKEKGDIPEGYSVSREKKERFSLILESASTNQTSMYLCASSFGGENEKLFFGSGTQLSVL.

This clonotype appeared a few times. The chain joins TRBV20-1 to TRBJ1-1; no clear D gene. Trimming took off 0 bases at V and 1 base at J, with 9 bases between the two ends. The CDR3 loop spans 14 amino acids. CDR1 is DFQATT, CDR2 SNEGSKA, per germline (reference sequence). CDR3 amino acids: CSARDSEANTEAFF. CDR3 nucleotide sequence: TGCAGTGCTAGAGATTCAGAAGCGAACACTGAAGCTTTCTTT.

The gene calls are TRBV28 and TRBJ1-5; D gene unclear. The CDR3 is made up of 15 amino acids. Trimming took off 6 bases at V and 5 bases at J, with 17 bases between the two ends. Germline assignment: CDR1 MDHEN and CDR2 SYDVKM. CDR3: CASSINTLTDQPQHF. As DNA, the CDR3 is TGTGCCAGCAGCATTAACACTTTAACAGATCAGCCCCAGCATTTT.

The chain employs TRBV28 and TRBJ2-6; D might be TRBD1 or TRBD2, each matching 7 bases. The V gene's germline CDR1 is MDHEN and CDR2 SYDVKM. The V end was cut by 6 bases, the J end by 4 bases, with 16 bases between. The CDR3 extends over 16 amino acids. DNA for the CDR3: TGTGCCAGCAGGGGGGGGGACAGAGCGGGGGCCAACGTCCTGACTTTC. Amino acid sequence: CASRGGDRAGANVLTF. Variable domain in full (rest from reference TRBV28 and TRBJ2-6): DVKVTQSSRYLVKRTGEKVFLECVQDMDHENMFWYRQDPGLGLRLIYFSYDVKMKEKGDIPEGYSVSREKKERFSLILESASTNQTSMYLCASRGGDRAGANVLTFGAGSRLTVL.

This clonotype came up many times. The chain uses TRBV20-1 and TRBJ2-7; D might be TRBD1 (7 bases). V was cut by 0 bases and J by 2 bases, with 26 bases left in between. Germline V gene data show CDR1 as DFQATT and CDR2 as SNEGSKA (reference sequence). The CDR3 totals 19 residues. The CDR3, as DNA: TGCAGTGCTAGAGATCGGGGGCGACAGGGCTATAGTCTGGCCTACGAGCAGTACTTC. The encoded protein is CSARDRGRQGYSLAYEQYF.

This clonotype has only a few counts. Written as DNA, the CDR3 is TGTGCCAGCAGCCGAGGCCGGGGAACCCACTACGAGCAGTACTTC. Its translation is CASSRGRGTHYEQYF. The chain combines TRBV5-6 with TRBJ2-7, with D tentatively TRBD2 (5 bases). Per germline, CDR1 SGHDT and CDR2 YYEEEE. The ends were cut back, 4 bases at V and 3 bases at J, with 17 bases in the middle. The CDR3 spans 15 residues.

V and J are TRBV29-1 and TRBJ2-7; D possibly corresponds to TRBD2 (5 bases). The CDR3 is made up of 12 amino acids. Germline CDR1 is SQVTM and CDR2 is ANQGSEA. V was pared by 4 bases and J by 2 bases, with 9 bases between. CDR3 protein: CSVGSGTYEQYF. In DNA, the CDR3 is TGCAGCGTTGGTTCCGGGACCTACGAGCAGTACTTC.

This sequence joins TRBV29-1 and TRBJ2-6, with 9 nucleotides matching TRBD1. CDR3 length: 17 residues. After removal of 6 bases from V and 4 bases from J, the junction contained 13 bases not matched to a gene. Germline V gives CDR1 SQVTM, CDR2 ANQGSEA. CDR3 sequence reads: CSVRARTGAAGANVLTF. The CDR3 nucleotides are TGCAGCGTCCGAGCCCGGACAGGGGCAGCAGGGGCCAACGTCCTGACTTTC.

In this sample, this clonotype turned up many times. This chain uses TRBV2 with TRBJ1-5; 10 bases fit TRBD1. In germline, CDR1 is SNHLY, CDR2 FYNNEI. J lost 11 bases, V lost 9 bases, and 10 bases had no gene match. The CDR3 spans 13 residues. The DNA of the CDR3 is TGTGCCAGTGGGACAGGGGTTGGTTCGGCCCAGCATTTT. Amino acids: CASGTGVGSAQHF.

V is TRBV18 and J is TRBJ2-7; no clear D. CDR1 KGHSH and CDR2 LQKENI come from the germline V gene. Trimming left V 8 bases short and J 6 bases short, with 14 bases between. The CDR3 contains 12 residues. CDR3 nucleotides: TGTGCCAGCACTATCGACCGAACCGAGCAGTACTTC. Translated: CASTIDRTEQYF. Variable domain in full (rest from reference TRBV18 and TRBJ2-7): NAGVMQNPRHLVRRRGQEARLRCSPMKGHSHVYWYRQLPEEGLKFMVYLQKENIIDESGMPKERFSAEFPKEGPSILRIQQVVRGDSAAYFCASTIDRTEQYFGPGTRLTVT.

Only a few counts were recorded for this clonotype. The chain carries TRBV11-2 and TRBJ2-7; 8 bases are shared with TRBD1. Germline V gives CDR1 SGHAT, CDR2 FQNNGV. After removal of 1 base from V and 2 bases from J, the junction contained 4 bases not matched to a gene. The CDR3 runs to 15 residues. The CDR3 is CASSLGPQGAYEQYF. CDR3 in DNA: TGTGCCAGCAGCTTAGGTCCACAGGGGGCCTACGAGCAGTACTTC.

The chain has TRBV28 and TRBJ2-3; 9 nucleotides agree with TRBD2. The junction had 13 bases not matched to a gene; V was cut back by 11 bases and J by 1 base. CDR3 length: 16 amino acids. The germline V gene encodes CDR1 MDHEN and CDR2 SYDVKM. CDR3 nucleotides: TGTGCCTTACGGGGATCTAGCGGGACTGGCACAGATACGCAGTATTTT. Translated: CALRGSSGTGTDTQYF.

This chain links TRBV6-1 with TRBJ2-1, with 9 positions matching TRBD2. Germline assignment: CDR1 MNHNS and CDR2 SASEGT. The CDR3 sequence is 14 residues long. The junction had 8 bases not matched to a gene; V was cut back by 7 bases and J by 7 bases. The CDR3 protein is CASTRTSVKNEQFF. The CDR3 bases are TGTGCCAGCACCCGGACTAGCGTAAAGAATGAGCAGTTCTTC.

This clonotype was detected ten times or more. CDR3 residues: CASSLGRGNQPQHF. CDR3 bases: TGTGCCAGCAGTTTAGGCAGGGGCAATCAGCCCCAGCATTTT. J is TRBJ1-5 and V is TRBV28, with D possibly matching TRBD1 (5 bases). The CDR3 length is 14 residues. V was clipped by 2 bases and J by 2 bases, with 7 bases between them. Germline V gene lookup returns CDR1 MDHEN and CDR2 SYDVKM.